A selection of T cell receptor beta chains follows, all from one sample in a study of beta chain features in type 1 diabetes. Produced via immunoSEQ multiplex PCR; TCRdb's table is partial and in-frame only. The sample carries 400,000 to 550,000 clones, approximately 10% recorded once. Sequenced input: naive CD4+ T cells from blood. The receptor source for this set is a woman aged 18 to 35 in good health. Each CDR3 is given with its conserved first and last residue. The order of the fields is D gene, V gene, clone size, J gene, CDR3 DNA, CDR3 protein. D genes are given only for firm matches. Size values are once, few and many counts, or a class for expanded clones, and some rows have none.

D gene: NA
V gene: TRBV14
clone size: few
J gene: TRBJ2-2
CDR3 DNA: TGTGCCAGCAGCCTAGTGCTGAACACCGGGGAGCTGTTTTTT
CDR3 protein: CASSLVLNTGELFF

D gene: TRBD1
V gene: TRBV7-9
clone size: few
J gene: TRBJ1-5
CDR3 DNA: TGTGCCAGCAAATCAGGGGGAGATCAGCCCCAGCATTTT
CDR3 protein: CASKSGGDQPQHF

D gene: NA
V gene: TRBV7-2
clone size: NA
J gene: TRBJ2-3
CDR3 DNA: TGTGCCAGCAGCTTAGGTGCGGGACGTTTGGGTTTT
CDR3 protein: CASSLGAGRLGF

D gene: NA
V gene: TRBV29-1
clone size: NA
J gene: TRBJ1-2
CDR3 DNA: TGCAGCGTTGAAGATCTGGGGGGCTACACCTTC
CDR3 protein: CSVEDLGGYTF

D gene: NA
V gene: TRBV7-2
clone size: NA
J gene: TRBJ2-1
CDR3 DNA: TGTGCCAGCAGCCCTGACAATGGAAGGAGGAATGAGCAGTTCTTC
CDR3 protein: CASSPDNGRRNEQFF

D gene: TRBD1
V gene: TRBV11-2
clone size: NA
J gene: TRBJ1-5
CDR3 DNA: TGTGCCAGCAGCCCGGATGCAGGGGGCAGTGGCAATCAGCCCCAGCATTTT
CDR3 protein: CASSPDAGGSGNQPQHF

D gene: NA
V gene: TRBV4-2
clone size: many
J gene: TRBJ2-3
CDR3 DNA: TGTGCCAGCAGCCAAAACACAGATACGCAGTATTTT
CDR3 protein: CASSQNTDTQYF

D gene: NA
V gene: TRBV7-8
clone size: NA
J gene: TRBJ1-6
CDR3 DNA: TGTGCCAGCAGCTTGACAAGAAATTCACCCCTCCACTTT
CDR3 protein: CASSLTRNSPLHF

D gene: NA
V gene: TRBV5-4
clone size: few
J gene: TRBJ2-3
CDR3 DNA: TGTGCCAGCAGCTCAAGGAAATACACAGATACGCAGTATTTT
CDR3 protein: CASSSRKYTDTQYF

D gene: NA
V gene: TRBV5-4
clone size: few
J gene: TRBJ2-3
CDR3 DNA: TGTGCCAGCAGCTTCAGCGGCACAGATACGCAGTATTTT
CDR3 protein: CASSFSGTDTQYF

D gene: NA
V gene: TRBV29-1
clone size: NA
J gene: TRBJ1-2
CDR3 DNA: TGCAGCGTTGAAGATTCATTCTTCTATGGCTACACCTTC
CDR3 protein: CSVEDSFFYGYTF

D gene: TRBD1
V gene: TRBV6-5
clone size: few
J gene: TRBJ2-1
CDR3 DNA: TGTGCCAGCAGTTACTCGAACAGGGGGCGGAATGAGCAGTTCTTC
CDR3 protein: CASSYSNRGRNEQFF

D gene: NA
V gene: TRBV6-5
clone size: few
J gene: TRBJ2-7
CDR3 DNA: TGTGCCAGCAGTTACTTGGGGAACGAGCAGTACTTC
CDR3 protein: CASSYLGNEQYF

D gene: NA
V gene: TRBV2
clone size: few
J gene: TRBJ2-5
CDR3 DNA: TGTGCCAGCAGTGCTAGCAATTTGGAGACCCAGTACTTC
CDR3 protein: CASSASNLETQYF

D gene: NA
V gene: TRBV4-3
clone size: few
J gene: TRBJ2-2
CDR3 DNA: TGCGCCAGCAGCCAACGGTCAAACACCGGGGAGCTGTTTTTT
CDR3 protein: CASSQRSNTGELFF

D gene: NA
V gene: TRBV27
clone size: NA
J gene: TRBJ1-1
CDR3 DNA: TGTGCCAGCAGCCGAACCTCGTCCGGGGTTAGACTATTCACTGAAGCTTTCTTT
CDR3 protein: CASSRTSSGVRLFTEAFF

D gene: TRBD2
V gene: TRBV4-1
clone size: few
J gene: TRBJ2-1
CDR3 DNA: TGCGCCAGCAGCCAAGTAGGCGGGAGTAGATACAATGAGCAGTTCTTC
CDR3 protein: CASSQVGGSRYNEQFF

D gene: TRBD1
V gene: TRBV13
clone size: few
J gene: TRBJ2-5
CDR3 DNA: TGTGCCAGCAGCCTCGGACAGGGCGTCCAAGAGACCCAGTACTTC
CDR3 protein: CASSLGQGVQETQYF

D gene: TRBD1
V gene: TRBV4-3
clone size: NA
J gene: TRBJ1-2
CDR3 DNA: TGCGCCAGCAGCCCGACAGGGAAGTCTGTCTATGGCTACACCTTC
CDR3 protein: CASSPTGKSVYGYTF

D gene: NA
V gene: TRBV6-6
clone size: NA
J gene: TRBJ1-3
CDR3 DNA: TGTGCCAGCAGTTACTCAGGGTTCTCAGCTGGAAACACCATATATTTT
CDR3 protein: CASSYSGFSAGNTIYF

D gene: NA
V gene: TRBV5-1
clone size: few
J gene: TRBJ1-2
CDR3 DNA: TGCGCCAGCAGCTTAACAACTGACTATGGCTACACCTTC
CDR3 protein: CASSLTTDYGYTF

D gene: NA
V gene: TRBV5-1
clone size: NA
J gene: TRBJ2-7
CDR3 DNA: TGCGCCAGCAGCTTGGTCGCGGGGAGCTCCTACGAGCAGTACTTC
CDR3 protein: CASSLVAGSSYEQYF

D gene: NA
V gene: TRBV18
clone size: few
J gene: TRBJ2-3
CDR3 DNA: TGTGCCAGCTCCCCGCCGGGCAGGGTTTACACAGATACGCAGTATTTT
CDR3 protein: CASSPPGRVYTDTQYF

D gene: NA
V gene: TRBV30
clone size: NA
J gene: TRBJ2-3
CDR3 DNA: TGTGCCTGGACCAGGAAAGATACGCAGTATTTT
CDR3 protein: CAWTRKDTQYF

D gene: NA
V gene: TRBV5-1
clone size: few
J gene: TRBJ2-1
CDR3 DNA: TGCGCCAGCAGCTCCGGGACACCGGCCTACAATGAGCAGTTCTTC
CDR3 protein: CASSSGTPAYNEQFF

D gene: NA
V gene: TRBV14
clone size: few
J gene: TRBJ1-2
CDR3 DNA: TGTGCCAGCAGCCCCGGGGGACGGGGCTACACCTTC
CDR3 protein: CASSPGGRGYTF

D gene: TRBD2
V gene: TRBV7-9
clone size: NA
J gene: TRBJ2-7
CDR3 DNA: TGTGCCAGCAGCCGGACTAGCGGGAGTTTTAGCTCCTACGAGCAGTACTTC
CDR3 protein: CASSRTSGSFSSYEQYF

D gene: TRBD1
V gene: TRBV6-6
clone size: few
J gene: TRBJ1-5
CDR3 DNA: TGTGCCAGCAGTTACTCTTGGACAGGGAGCAATCAGCCCCAGCATTTT
CDR3 protein: CASSYSWTGSNQPQHF

D gene: TRBD1
V gene: TRBV7-8
clone size: few
J gene: TRBJ2-5
CDR3 DNA: TGTGCCAGCAGCTTAAGGGGGCGCATGGAGACCCAGTACTTC
CDR3 protein: CASSLRGRMETQYF

D gene: NA
V gene: TRBV2
clone size: NA
J gene: TRBJ2-7
CDR3 DNA: TGTGCCAGCACTGGAGACTCGGGTTACGAGCAGTACTTC
CDR3 protein: CASTGDSGYEQYF

D gene: NA
V gene: TRBV15
clone size: NA
J gene: TRBJ2-5
CDR3 DNA: TGTGCCACCAGCAGAGTTGGCGGGGCCCAAGAGACCCAGTACTTC
CDR3 protein: CATSRVGGAQETQYF

D gene: NA
V gene: TRBV9
clone size: few
J gene: TRBJ1-2
CDR3 DNA: TGTGCCAGCAGCTCAATTGGGGCTGACTATGGCTACACCTTC
CDR3 protein: CASSSIGADYGYTF

D gene: TRBD1
V gene: TRBV9
clone size: few
J gene: TRBJ2-5
CDR3 DNA: TGTGCCAGCAGCGTAGAGGAAACAGGGGAGGAGACCCAGTACTTC
CDR3 protein: CASSVEETGEETQYF

D gene: NA
V gene: TRBV4-2
clone size: NA
J gene: TRBJ2-3
CDR3 DNA: TGTGCCAGCAGCCAAGAAACAGGGGAGGGTTATACGCAGTATTTT
CDR3 protein: CASSQETGEGYTQYF

D gene: NA
V gene: TRBV10-3
clone size: few
J gene: TRBJ2-7
CDR3 DNA: TGTGCCATCAGCCCCGAAAGTTACGGGTACGAGCAGTACTTC
CDR3 protein: CAISPESYGYEQYF

D gene: NA
V gene: TRBV7-2
clone size: few
J gene: TRBJ1-2
CDR3 DNA: TGTGCCAGCAGCCCGGGACCGGGGACTAACTATGGCTACACCTTC
CDR3 protein: CASSPGPGTNYGYTF

D gene: NA
V gene: TRBV7-2
clone size: NA
J gene: TRBJ2-2
CDR3 DNA: TGTGCCAGCAGCTTCCTCATTAACACCGGGGAGCTGTTTTTT
CDR3 protein: CASSFLINTGELFF

D gene: NA
V gene: TRBV7-2
clone size: few
J gene: TRBJ2-3
CDR3 DNA: TGTGCCAGCAGCCCCTCCGGGACAATCGACACAGATACGCAGTATTTT
CDR3 protein: CASSPSGTIDTDTQYF

D gene: NA
V gene: TRBV5-1
clone size: NA
J gene: TRBJ2-7
CDR3 DNA: TGCGCCAGCAGCTCTGGATTCTTCTACGAGCAGTACTTC
CDR3 protein: CASSSGFFYEQYF

D gene: TRBD2
V gene: TRBV7-9
clone size: few
J gene: TRBJ2-5
CDR3 DNA: TGTGCCAGCAGCCCCAAACTAGCGGGGGAAGAGACCCAGTACTTC
CDR3 protein: CASSPKLAGEETQYF

D gene: TRBD1
V gene: TRBV27
clone size: NA
J gene: TRBJ2-3
CDR3 DNA: TGTGCCAGCAGTTTTTGGGACAGGAGCACAGATACGCAGTATTTT
CDR3 protein: CASSFWDRSTDTQYF

D gene: TRBD1
V gene: TRBV7-9
clone size: NA
J gene: TRBJ2-3
CDR3 DNA: TGTGCCAGCAGCCGGACAGGGGCCACAGATACGCAGTATTTT
CDR3 protein: CASSRTGATDTQYF

D gene: NA
V gene: TRBV14
clone size: NA
J gene: TRBJ1-1
CDR3 DNA: TGTGCCAGCAGCCAATGGCGGGATGATGAAGCTTTCTTT
CDR3 protein: CASSQWRDDEAFF

D gene: TRBD1
V gene: TRBV20-1
clone size: NA
J gene: TRBJ1-2
CDR3 DNA: TGCAGTGCTAATACAGGGGGTGGCTACACCTTC
CDR3 protein: CSANTGGGYTF

D gene: NA
V gene: TRBV30
clone size: NA
J gene: TRBJ2-3
CDR3 DNA: TGTGCCTCGGGCAGTGCTAGCACAGATACGCAGTATTTT
CDR3 protein: CASGSASTDTQYF

D gene: NA
V gene: TRBV9
clone size: few
J gene: TRBJ1-5
CDR3 DNA: TGTGCCAGCAGCCTAGGTGTTGGGCTGCATCAGCCCCAGCATTTT
CDR3 protein: CASSLGVGLHQPQHF

D gene: NA
V gene: TRBV7-9
clone size: NA
J gene: TRBJ1-2
CDR3 DNA: TGTGCCAGCAGCCCCGAGAGCGACTATGGCTACACCTTC
CDR3 protein: CASSPESDYGYTF

D gene: NA
V gene: TRBV14
clone size: NA
J gene: TRBJ1-5
CDR3 DNA: TGTGCCAGCAGCCAAGGTTCTTTCCAGCCCCAGCATTTT
CDR3 protein: CASSQGSFQPQHF

D gene: TRBD1
V gene: TRBV2
clone size: NA
J gene: TRBJ2-5
CDR3 DNA: TGTGCCAGCAATTTAGGACAGGGCTACCAAGAGACCCAGTACTTC
CDR3 protein: CASNLGQGYQETQYF

D gene: NA
V gene: TRBV4-1
clone size: NA
J gene: TRBJ2-1
CDR3 DNA: TGCGCCAGCAGCCAAGGCGAGCGGCTAGCGAAATACAATGAGCAGTTCTTC
CDR3 protein: CASSQGERLAKYNEQFF